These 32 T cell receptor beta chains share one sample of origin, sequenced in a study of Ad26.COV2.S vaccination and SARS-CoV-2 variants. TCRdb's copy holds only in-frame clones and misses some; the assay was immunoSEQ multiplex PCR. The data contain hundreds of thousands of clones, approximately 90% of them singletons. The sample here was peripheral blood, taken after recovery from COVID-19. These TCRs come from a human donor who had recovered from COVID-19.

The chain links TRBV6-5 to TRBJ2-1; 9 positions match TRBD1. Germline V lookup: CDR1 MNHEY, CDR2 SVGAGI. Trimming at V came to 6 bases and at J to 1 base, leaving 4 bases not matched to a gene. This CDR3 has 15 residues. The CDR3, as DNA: TGTGCCAGCAGGGACAGGGGTGCATCCTACAATGAGCAGTTCTTC. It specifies CASRDRGASYNEQFF.

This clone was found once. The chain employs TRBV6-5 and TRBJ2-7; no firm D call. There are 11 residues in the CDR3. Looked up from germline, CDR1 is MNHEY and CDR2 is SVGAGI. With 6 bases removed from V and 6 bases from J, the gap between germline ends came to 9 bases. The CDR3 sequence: CASRVVSEQYF. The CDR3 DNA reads TGTGCCAGCAGGGTGGTGAGCGAGCAGTACTTC.

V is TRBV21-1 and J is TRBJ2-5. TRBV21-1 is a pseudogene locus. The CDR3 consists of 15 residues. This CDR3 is CASSKEEGRQETQYF. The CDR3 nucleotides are TGTGCCAGCAGCAAAGAGGAAGGGCGGCAAGAGACCCAGTACTTC.

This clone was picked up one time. The CDR3 coding sequence is TGTGCCAGCAGCGTAGGAGCAGCGTTGAACTATGGCTACACCTTC. Its protein is CASSVGAALNYGYTF. This chain links TRBV9 with TRBJ1-2; D remains unclear. Per the germline V gene, CDR1 is SGDLS and CDR2 is YYNGEE. CDR3 length equals 15 residues. The ends were cut back, 0 bases at V and 2 bases at J, with 11 bases in the middle.

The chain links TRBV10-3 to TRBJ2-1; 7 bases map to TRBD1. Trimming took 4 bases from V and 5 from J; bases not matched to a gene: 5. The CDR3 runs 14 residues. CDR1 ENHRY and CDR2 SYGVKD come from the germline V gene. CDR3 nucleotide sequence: TGTGCCATCAGTGTACAGGGGACCAACAATGAGCAGTTCTTC. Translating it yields CAISVQGTNNEQFF.

In DNA, the CDR3 is TGTGCCAGCAGCCAAGAGGGGTCGAATGAAAAACTGTTTTTT. Protein product: CASSQEGSNEKLFF. The chain recombines TRBV4-2 with TRBJ1-4, with D hard to call. V was clipped by 0 bases and J by 5 bases, with 7 bases between them. Per germline, CDR1 LGHNA and CDR2 YNFKEQ. The CDR3 covers 14 residues.

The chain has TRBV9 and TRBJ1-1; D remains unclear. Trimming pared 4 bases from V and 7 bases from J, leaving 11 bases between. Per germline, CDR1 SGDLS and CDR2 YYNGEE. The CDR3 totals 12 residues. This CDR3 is CASSPLASEAFF. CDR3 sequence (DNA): TGTGCCAGCAGCCCATTGGCGAGTGAAGCTTTCTTT.

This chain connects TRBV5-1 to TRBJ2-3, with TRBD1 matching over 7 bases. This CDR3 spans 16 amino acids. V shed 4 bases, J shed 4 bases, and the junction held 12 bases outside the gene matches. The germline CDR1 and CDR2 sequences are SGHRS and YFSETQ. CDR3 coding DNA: TGCGCCAGCAGCGCCCGTGGTACAGGGGTCTCAGATACGCAGTATTTT. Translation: CASSARGTGVSDTQYF.

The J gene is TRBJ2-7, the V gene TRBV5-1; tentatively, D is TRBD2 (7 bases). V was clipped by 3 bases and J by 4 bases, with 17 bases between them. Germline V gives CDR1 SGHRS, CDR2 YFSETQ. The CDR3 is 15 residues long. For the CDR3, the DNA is TGCGCCAGCAGCTCCCTGGTCGGGGGGACATACGAGCAGTACTTC. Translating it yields CASSSLVGGTYEQYF.

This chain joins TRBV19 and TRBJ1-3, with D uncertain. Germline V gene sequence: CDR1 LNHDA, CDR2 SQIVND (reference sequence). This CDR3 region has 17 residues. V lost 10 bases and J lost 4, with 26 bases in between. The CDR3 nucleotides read TGTGCCATTACGGATTGGGCAGGAAGGCTTTCCGGAAACACCATATATTTT. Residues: CAITDWAGRLSGNTIYF.

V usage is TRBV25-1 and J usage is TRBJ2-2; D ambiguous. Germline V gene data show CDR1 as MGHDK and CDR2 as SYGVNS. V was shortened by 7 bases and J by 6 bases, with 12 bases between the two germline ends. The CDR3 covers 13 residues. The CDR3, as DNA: TGTGCCAGCACCCTAGGAGTAGCCGGGGAGCTGTTTTTT. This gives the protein CASTLGVAGELFF.

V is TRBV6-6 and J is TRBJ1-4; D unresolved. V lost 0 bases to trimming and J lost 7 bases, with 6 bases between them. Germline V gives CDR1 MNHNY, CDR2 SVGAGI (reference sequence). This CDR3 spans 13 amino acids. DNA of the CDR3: TGTGCCAGCAGTTACTCGCGCGGTGAAAAACTGTTTTTT. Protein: CASSYSRGEKLFF.

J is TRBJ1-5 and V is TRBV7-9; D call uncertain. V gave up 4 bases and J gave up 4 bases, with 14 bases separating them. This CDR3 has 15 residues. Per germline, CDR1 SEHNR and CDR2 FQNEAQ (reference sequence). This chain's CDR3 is CASSSPGAGNQPQHF. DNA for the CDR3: TGTGCCAGCAGCTCCCCTGGTGCCGGTAATCAGCCCCAGCATTTT.

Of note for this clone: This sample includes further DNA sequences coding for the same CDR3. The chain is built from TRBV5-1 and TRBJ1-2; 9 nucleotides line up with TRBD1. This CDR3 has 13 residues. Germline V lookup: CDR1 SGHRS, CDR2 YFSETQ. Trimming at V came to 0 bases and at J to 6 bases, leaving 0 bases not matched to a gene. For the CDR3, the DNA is TGCGCCAGCAGCTTGGGACAGGGGGATGGCTACACCTTC. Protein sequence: CASSLGQGDGYTF.

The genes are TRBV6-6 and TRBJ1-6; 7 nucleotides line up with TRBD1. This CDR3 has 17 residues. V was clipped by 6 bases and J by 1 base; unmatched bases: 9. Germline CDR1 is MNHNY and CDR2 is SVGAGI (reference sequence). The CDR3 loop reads CASSRQGATSYNSPLHF. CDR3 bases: TGTGCCAGCAGCCGACAGGGCGCCACTTCCTATAATTCACCCCTCCACTTT.

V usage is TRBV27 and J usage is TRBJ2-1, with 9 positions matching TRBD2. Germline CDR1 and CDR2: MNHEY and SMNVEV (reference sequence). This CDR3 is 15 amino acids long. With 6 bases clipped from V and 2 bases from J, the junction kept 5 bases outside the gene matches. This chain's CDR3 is CASRRAGGTYNEQFF. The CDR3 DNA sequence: TGTGCCAGCAGGAGAGCGGGGGGTACCTACAATGAGCAGTTCTTC.

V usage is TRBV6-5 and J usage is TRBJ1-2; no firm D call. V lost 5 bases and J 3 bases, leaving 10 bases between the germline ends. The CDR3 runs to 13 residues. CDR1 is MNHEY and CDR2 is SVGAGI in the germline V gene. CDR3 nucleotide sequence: TGTGCCAGCAGTCCGTCCGGGGACTATGGCTACACCTTC. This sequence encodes CASSPSGDYGYTF.

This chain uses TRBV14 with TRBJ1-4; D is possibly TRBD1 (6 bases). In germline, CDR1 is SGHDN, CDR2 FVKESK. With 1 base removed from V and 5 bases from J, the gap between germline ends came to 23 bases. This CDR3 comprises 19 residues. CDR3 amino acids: CASSQAESGTKTANEKLFF. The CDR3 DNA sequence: TGTGCCAGCAGCCAAGCCGAATCAGGGACAAAAACAGCGAATGAAAAACTGTTTTTT.

The CDR3 nucleotides read TGTGCCAGCAGCGCGGGACTAGCGGGTCTTAGCTCCTACGAGCAGTACTTC. This gives the protein CASSAGLAGLSSYEQYF. The chain couples TRBV3-1 (or the pseudogene TRBV3-2) to TRBJ2-7; 12 bases are shared with TRBD2. With 5 bases clipped from V and 0 bases from J, the junction kept 8 bases outside the gene matches. This CDR3 is built from 17 residues. The V gene's germline CDR1 is LGHDT and CDR2 YNNKEL (reference sequence).

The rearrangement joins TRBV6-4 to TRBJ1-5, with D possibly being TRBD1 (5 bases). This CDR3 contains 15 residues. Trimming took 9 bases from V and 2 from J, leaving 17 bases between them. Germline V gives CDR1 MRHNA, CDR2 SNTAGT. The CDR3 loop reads CASIVSGRCNQPQHF. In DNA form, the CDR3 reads TGTGCCAGTATAGTTTCGGGACGGTGCAATCAGCCCCAGCATTTT.

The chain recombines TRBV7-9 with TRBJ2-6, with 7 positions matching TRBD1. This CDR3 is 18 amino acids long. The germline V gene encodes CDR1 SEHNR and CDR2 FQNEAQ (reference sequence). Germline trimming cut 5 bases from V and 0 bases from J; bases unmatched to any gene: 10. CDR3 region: CASSEDRARFSGANVLTF. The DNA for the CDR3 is TGTGCCAGCAGCGAAGACAGGGCCCGCTTCTCTGGGGCCAACGTCCTGACTTTC.

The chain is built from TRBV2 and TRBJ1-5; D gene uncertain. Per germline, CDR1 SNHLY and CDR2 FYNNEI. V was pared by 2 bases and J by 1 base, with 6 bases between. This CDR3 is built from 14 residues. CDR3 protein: CASSETDSNQPQHF. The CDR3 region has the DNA TGTGCCAGCAGTGAAACAGACAGCAATCAGCCCCAGCATTTT.

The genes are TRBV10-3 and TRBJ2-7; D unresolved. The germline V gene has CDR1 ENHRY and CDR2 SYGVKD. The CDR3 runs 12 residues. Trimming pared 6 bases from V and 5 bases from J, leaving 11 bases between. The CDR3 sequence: CAIRATGHEQYF. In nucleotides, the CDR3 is TGTGCCATCAGAGCAACGGGCCACGAGCAGTACTTC.

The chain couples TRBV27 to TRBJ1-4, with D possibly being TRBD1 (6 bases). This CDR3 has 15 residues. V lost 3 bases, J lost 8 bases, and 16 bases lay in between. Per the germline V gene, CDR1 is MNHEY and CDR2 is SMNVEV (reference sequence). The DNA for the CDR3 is TGTGCCAGCAGTTTTACGGCAAGGGGGATGGAAAAACTGTTTTTT. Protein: CASSFTARGMEKLFF.

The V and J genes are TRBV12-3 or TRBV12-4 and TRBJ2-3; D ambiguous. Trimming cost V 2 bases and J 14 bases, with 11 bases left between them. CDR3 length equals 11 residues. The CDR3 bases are TGTGCCAGCAGTTTACGGTCTCTTACGTATTTT. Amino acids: CASSLRSLTYF.

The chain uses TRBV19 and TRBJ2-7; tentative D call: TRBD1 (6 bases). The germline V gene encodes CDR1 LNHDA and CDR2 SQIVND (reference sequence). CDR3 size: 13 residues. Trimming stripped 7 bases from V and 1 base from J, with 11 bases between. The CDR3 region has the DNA TGTGCCAGTAACTCGGGACAATCCTACGAGCAGTACTTC. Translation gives CASNSGQSYEQYF.

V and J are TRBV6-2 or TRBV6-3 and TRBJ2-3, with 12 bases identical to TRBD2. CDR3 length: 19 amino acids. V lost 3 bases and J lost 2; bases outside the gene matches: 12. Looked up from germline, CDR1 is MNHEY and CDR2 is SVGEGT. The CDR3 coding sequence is TGTGCCAGCAGTTATTCCCCCCCGACTAGCGGGGGCCCCACAGATACGCAGTATTTT. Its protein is CASSYSPPTSGGPTDTQYF.

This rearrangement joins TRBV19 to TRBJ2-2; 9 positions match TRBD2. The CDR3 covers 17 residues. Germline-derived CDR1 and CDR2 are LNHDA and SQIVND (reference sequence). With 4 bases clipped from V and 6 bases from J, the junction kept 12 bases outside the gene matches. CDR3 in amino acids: CASSTPLIAGGPGELFF. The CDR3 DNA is TGTGCCAGTAGTACCCCCTTAATCGCGGGGGGGCCCGGGGAGCTGTTTTTT. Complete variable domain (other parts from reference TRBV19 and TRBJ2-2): DGGITQSPKYLFRKEGQNVTLSCEQNLNHDAMYWYRQDPGQGLRLIYYSQIVNDFQKGDIAEGYSVSREKKESFPLTVTSAQKNPTAFYLCASSTPLIAGGPGELFFGEGSRLTVL.

CDR3 in DNA: TGTGCCAGCAACTCCGATTCCAGCAGGTACTACAATGAGCAGTTCTTC. Encoded protein: CASNSDSSRYYNEQFF. The genes are TRBV7-2 and TRBJ2-1; D uncertain. The V end was cut by 7 bases, the J end by 3 bases, with 19 bases between. In germline, CDR1 is SGHTA, CDR2 FQGNSA. CDR3 length: 16 amino acids.

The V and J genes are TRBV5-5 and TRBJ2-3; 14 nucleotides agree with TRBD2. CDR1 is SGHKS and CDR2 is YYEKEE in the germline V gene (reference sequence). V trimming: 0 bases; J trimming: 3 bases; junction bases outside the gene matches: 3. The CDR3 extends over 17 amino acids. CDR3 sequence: CASSLGWTSGGTDTQYF. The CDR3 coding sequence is TGTGCCAGCAGCTTGGGTTGGACTAGCGGGGGGACAGATACGCAGTATTTT.

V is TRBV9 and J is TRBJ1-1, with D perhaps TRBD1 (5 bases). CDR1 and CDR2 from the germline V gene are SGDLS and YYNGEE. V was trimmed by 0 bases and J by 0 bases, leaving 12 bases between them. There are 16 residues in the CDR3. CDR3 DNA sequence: TGTGCCAGCAGCGTAGATCCGGGAGGGGTGAACACTGAAGCTTTCTTT. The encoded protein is CASSVDPGGVNTEAFF.

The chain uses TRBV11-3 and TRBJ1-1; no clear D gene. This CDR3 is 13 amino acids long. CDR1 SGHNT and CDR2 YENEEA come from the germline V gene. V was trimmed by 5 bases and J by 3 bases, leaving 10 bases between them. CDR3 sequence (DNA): TGTGCCAGCAGCCTCCTTTGGGACACTGAAGCTTTCTTT. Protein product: CASSLLWDTEAFF.